The sequence of this TCR beta chain was determined in a study of blood T cell repertoires in COVID-19 (dated by TCRdb to about 2020). The study in broad terms: Samples from collaborators originated in the United States, Italy and Spain and spanned both the acute and convalescent phases of COVID-19. The repertoires were released in a freely available public database intended as a resource for research on the immune response to SARS-CoV-2. A de-identified subject ID, COVID-19 status, age in years and sex were almost always included in the sample metadata. Deeply sampled blood TCRbeta repertoires from subjects exposed to, actively infected with, or recovered from COVID-19 were included in the dataset. The samples were drawn from the first 160 participants of the ongoing ImmuneRACE study and from 950 to 1,500 subjects provided by 6 global collaborators. Where available, HLA class I and class II types were obtained from metadata supplied by the sample provider rather than from assay-based typing. The material from the prospective study consisted of cDNA or gDNA derived from T cells, B-cell-depleted T cells, or PBMCs.

Trimming accounts for 4 bases at V and 7 bases at J, while the number of junction bases matched to no gene is 8. Per the germline V gene, SGHVS is the CDR1 and FNYEAQ is the CDR2. The CDR3 contains 16 residues, cysteine and phenylalanine counted. CDR3 DNA only is kept here, 48 bases in frame from base 1. On the study overall, not on this receptor specifically: The amount of clinical and demographic metadata varied by source and participant and was provided uncurated.

Whole blood was collected in K2EDTA tubes by collaborating institutions according to the institutions' own protocols. For TCRbeta analysis, collaborators shipped samples in one of three forms: frozen whole blood, isolated PBMCs, or DNA extracted from either of those sample types. About this clone: Its antigen remains undetermined. Qualities for individual bases were not recorded, and no much larger clone is one base off.

TCRbeta CDR3 regions were amplified from genomic DNA using the immunoSEQ Assay, a bias-controlled multiplex PCR. Per the original workflow: Within the assay, amplification of reference gene primers was used to estimate how many nucleated cells each sample contained. Sequence reads were collapsed and filtered to measure the absolute abundance of every unique TCRbeta CDR3 rearrangement. For each sample, productive Simpson clonality was calculated as the square root of Simpson's diversity index across productive rearrangements. TCRdb holds this immuneACCESS table with in-frame rearrangements only. Some clones are missing; in checked studies, unresolved V genes explain under half, and the rest has no known cause. V and J calls and clone size come straight from that table; D and trimming were deduced from the DNA. The sample has roughly 50,000 clones on record, over 85% of them singletons. The ten biggest clones cover 10% to 15% of the sample.

The TCR sequence derives from a man older than 75 with acute or convalescent COVID-19. Sequenced material: peripheral blood. The chain joins TRBV7-6 to TRBJ1-6; 9 central bases correspond to TRBD1. The nucleotide sequence is TGTGCCAGCAGCTCGACAGTGACAGGGGGGAATTCACCCCTCCACTTT. Its protein is CASSSTVTGGNSPLHF.